This T cell receptor (beta chain) derives from a study of cytomegalovirus exposure and HLA in healthy donors. V was cut by 1 base and J by 9 bases, with 37 bases left in between. The V gene's germline CDR1 is LGHNT and CDR2 FRNRAP. The CDR3 runs to 22 residues. The study's findings and limits: Rare TCR sequences dominated, though some public TCRs recurred in many donors.

60 Vbeta and 13 Jbeta primers were used in PCR. Clones were read by immunoSEQ multiplex PCR, and TCRdb kept only the in-frame ones, dropping some. Of some 65,000 clones detected, less than 75% appear once; the ten largest clones hold 9.5% to 12%. A remark on this clone: The antigen is unknown.

This TCR derives from a woman in her 30s in good health and CMV-seronegative. The gene calls are TRBV12-5 and TRBJ2-1; possibly TRBD2 for D (6 bases). Sequencing was performed on PBMCs. The CDR3 DNA reads as TGTGCTAGTGGTTTGGCCCGACTGAGATTGGCAGGAGCGGGTCCCCTGAGAACTGAGCAGTTCTTC. Translated, it gives CASGLARLRLAGAGPLRTEQFF.